This passage covers 3 T cell receptor beta chains from one sample sequenced in a study of PD-1 blockade in classical Hodgkin lymphoma. The sample's time point: cycle 4 day 1 (C4D1), after five to seven weeks of nivolumab. Every one of the patients relapsed after autologous stem cell transplantation (brentuximab vedotin exposure was variable). Profiled with immunoSEQ multiplex PCR; TCRdb holds only in-frame clones, not every one. The data show 40,000 to 55,000 clones, 80% seen once. The source material was peripheral blood mononuclear cells (PBMCs), sampled before the fourth cycle of nivolumab. These receptors were obtained from a human donor with classical Hodgkin lymphoma.

Worth noting for this clone: At one of its ends the junction is not consistent with the germline gene, which may arise from a read error. The chain links TRBV4-2 to TRBJ2-1; D ambiguous. This CDR3 region has 15 residues. Germline values: CDR1 LGHNA, CDR2 YNFKEQ. The CDR3 DNA reads as TGTGCCAGCAGCCAAGGGTACGGCTCCCACAATGAGCAGTTCTTC. It translates to CASSQGYGSHNEQFF.

There are many counts of this clone. This chain uses TRBV30 with TRBJ2-7, with D perhaps given as TRBD1 or TRBD2 (5 bases each). Trimming removed 4 bases at V and 9 bases at J, with 19 bases between. The CDR3 is made up of 13 amino acids. Germline CDR1 is GTSNPN and CDR2 is SVGIG (reference sequence). CDR3 sequence: CAWTAGTDLGQYF. The CDR3 bases are TGTGCCTGGACGGCCGGGACGGACCTTGGGCAGTACTTC.

This chain uses TRBV11-1 with TRBJ1-1, with D uncertain. Germline CDR1 is SGHAT and CDR2 is FQDESV (reference sequence). CDR3 length equals 13 residues. V was shortened by 1 base and J by 2 bases, with 5 bases between the two germline ends. CDR3 amino acids: CASSLGENTEAFF. The DNA of the CDR3 is TGTGCCAGCAGCTTAGGGGAAAACACTGAAGCTTTCTTT. The full variable domain, rest sourced from reference TRBV11-1 and TRBJ1-1, is EAEVAQSPRYKITEKSQAVAFWCDPISGHATLYWYRQILGQGPELLVQFQDESVVDDSQLPKDRFSAERLKGVDSTLKIQPAELGDSAMYLCASSLGENTEAFFGQGTRLTVV.